This is a list of T cell receptor beta chains from one sample in a study of identifying expanded T cells in peripheral blood. Data came from immunoSEQ multiplex PCR; TCRdb stores just in-frame clones and leaves some out. Of 45,000 to 65,000 clones detected, 82% appear once; the ten largest clones hold around 15%. Sequenced: blood. The receptors originated from a person aged 18 to 75 in good health. Each CDR3 is given with its conserved first and last residue. A D gene is named only where the DNA matches it firmly.

CDR3	V	J	D
CASSRGTGREQFF	TRBV7-3	TRBJ2-1	TRBD1
CASSKGRPEETQYF	TRBV5-4	TRBJ2-5	.
CASSMGNSGNTIYF	TRBV19	TRBJ1-3	.
CASSLARTSGGPGETQYF	TRBV7-7	TRBJ2-5	TRBD2
CASSLMRNTLNTEAFF	TRBV7-9	TRBJ1-1	.
CASGTGQLNTEAFF	TRBV27	TRBJ1-1	.
CASGQYDGSSYEQYF	TRBV12-5	TRBJ2-7	.
CASRGGTATNEKLFF	TRBV6-1	TRBJ1-4	TRBD1
CASSLFLAGEAGELFF	TRBV9	TRBJ2-2	TRBD2
CASSSYRVLGEKLFF	TRBV5-6	TRBJ1-4	.
CASSVATGGYTEAFF	TRBV9	TRBJ1-1	TRBD1
CASSLQSTNTEAFF	TRBV27	TRBJ1-1	.
CASSGTSLGNQPQHF	TRBV19	TRBJ1-5	.
CASSLVERNTEAFF	TRBV11-2	TRBJ1-1	.
CASSPTSGMGGGELFF	TRBV7-2	TRBJ2-2	TRBD2
CASRPLLTGRNIQYF	TRBV6-5	TRBJ2-4	TRBD1
CASRVTGDTGELFF	TRBV2	TRBJ2-2	TRBD1
CASTPTAASLKPSEQYF	TRBV19	TRBJ2-7	.
CASSQGGTTDTQYF	TRBV5-1	TRBJ2-3	.
CATLARDSTDTQYF	TRBV15	TRBJ2-3	.
CASSLVFGGSPLHF	TRBV14	TRBJ1-6	.
CASSLNLGGGYGYTF	TRBV27	TRBJ1-2	.
CASSPKLSGTEGETQYF	TRBV7-9	TRBJ2-5	.
CASSVDWGTQYF	TRBV5-1	TRBJ2-3	.
CASSGRGWGTEAFF	TRBV7-2	TRBJ1-1	TRBD1
CASSLARDRGFSDTGELFF	TRBV5-6	TRBJ2-2	TRBD1
CASSMGGRTEAFF	TRBV19	TRBJ1-1	.
CAWSVPSGALNEQFF	TRBV30	TRBJ2-1	TRBD2
CASSLARTALGETQYF	TRBV11-3	TRBJ2-5	.
CASIGGAFEREGYTF	TRBV11-2	TRBJ1-2	.
CASSLQDTGELFF	TRBV11-1	TRBJ2-2	.
CASSLTRMNTEAFF	TRBV11-2	TRBJ1-1	.
CASSLVDRGSATQYF	TRBV5-1	TRBJ2-5	TRBD1
CASSSRTGELFF	TRBV7-3	TRBJ2-2	.
CASSLAGTGSSEQYF	TRBV7-9	TRBJ2-7	TRBD1
CASSIMRGAFTDTQYF	TRBV19	TRBJ2-3	TRBD2
CASSPIAQGRYTF	TRBV27	TRBJ1-2	.
CASSPPEGSEAFF	TRBV9	TRBJ1-1	.
CASSPQGSGGGYTF	TRBV5-1	TRBJ1-2	.
CASSTGHSPLHF	TRBV2	TRBJ1-6	.
CASSRSLETQYF	TRBV7-9	TRBJ2-5	.
CASSRDRGRETQYF	TRBV7-2	TRBJ2-5	TRBD1
CASSFKREDHNEQFF	TRBV5-1	TRBJ2-1	TRBD2
CASRHGLAGVDTGELFF	TRBV7-7	TRBJ2-2	TRBD2
CASSFLQGRNTEAFF	TRBV7-2	TRBJ1-1	TRBD1
CASSLEGIGHSPLHF	TRBV7-9	TRBJ1-6	.
CASSEEGTYEQYF	TRBV25-1	.	.
CSGTGGGTDTQYF	TRBV29-1	TRBJ2-3	.
CAWTGTSNHNEQFF	TRBV30	TRBJ2-1	TRBD2